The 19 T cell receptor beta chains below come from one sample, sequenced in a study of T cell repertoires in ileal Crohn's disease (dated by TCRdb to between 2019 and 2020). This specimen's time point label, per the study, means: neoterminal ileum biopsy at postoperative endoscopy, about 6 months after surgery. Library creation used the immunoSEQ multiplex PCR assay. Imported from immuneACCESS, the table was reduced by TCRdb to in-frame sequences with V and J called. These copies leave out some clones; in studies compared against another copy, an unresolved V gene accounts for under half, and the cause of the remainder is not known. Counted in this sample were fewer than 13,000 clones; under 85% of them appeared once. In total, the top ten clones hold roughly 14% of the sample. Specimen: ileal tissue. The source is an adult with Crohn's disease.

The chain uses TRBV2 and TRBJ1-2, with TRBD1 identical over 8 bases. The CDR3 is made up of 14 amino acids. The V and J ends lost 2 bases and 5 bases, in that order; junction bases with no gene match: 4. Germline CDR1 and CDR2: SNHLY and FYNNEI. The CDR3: CASSEQGAHYGYTF. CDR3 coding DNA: TGTGCCAGCAGTGAACAGGGGGCTCATTATGGCTACACCTTC.

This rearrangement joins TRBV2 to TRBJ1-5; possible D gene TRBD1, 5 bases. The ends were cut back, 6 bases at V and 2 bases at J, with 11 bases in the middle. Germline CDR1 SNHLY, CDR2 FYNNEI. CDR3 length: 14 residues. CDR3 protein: CASSFQGRNQPQHF. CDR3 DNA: TGTGCCAGCAGCTTTCAGGGCCGCAATCAGCCCCAGCATTTT.

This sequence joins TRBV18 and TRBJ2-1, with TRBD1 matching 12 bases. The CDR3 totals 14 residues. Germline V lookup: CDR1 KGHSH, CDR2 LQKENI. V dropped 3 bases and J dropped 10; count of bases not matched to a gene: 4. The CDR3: CASSPGQGAGEQFF. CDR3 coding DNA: TGTGCCAGCTCACCGGGACAGGGGGCAGGGGAGCAGTTCTTC.

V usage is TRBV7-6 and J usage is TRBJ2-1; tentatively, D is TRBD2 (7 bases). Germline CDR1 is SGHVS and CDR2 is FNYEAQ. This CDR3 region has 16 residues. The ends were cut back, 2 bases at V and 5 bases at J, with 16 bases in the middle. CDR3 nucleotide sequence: TGTGCCAGCAGCTTATATCTGCGGGGGCGAGACAATGAGCAGTTCTTC. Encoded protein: CASSLYLRGRDNEQFF.

This chain's CDR3 is CASSGEAGRADTQYF. In DNA form, the CDR3 reads TGTGCCAGCAGTGGAGAAGCGGGGAGGGCAGATACGCAGTATTTT. This chain connects TRBV6-4 to TRBJ2-3, with TRBD2 matching over 7 bases. The V and J ends lost 4 bases and 4 bases, in that order; junction bases with no gene match: 8. The germline gives CDR1 MRHNA, CDR2 SNTAGT. The CDR3 totals 15 residues.

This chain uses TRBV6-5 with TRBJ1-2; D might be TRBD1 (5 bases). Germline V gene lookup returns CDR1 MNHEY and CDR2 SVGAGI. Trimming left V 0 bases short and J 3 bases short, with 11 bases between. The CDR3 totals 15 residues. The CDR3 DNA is TGTGCCAGCAGTTACTCGAGCGGGGGGGACTATGGCTACACCTTC. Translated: CASSYSSGGDYGYTF.

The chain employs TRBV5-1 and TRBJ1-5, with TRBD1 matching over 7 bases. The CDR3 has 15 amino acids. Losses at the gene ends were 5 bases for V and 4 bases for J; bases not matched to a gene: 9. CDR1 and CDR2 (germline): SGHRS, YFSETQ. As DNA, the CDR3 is TGCGCCAGCAGTCCGGACGGACAGGCTAATCAGCCCCAGCATTTT. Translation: CASSPDGQANQPQHF.

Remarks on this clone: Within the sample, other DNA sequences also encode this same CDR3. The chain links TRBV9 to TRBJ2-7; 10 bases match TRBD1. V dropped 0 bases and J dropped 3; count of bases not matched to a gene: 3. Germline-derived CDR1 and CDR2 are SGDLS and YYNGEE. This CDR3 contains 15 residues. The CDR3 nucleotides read TGTGCCAGCAGCGTAGGGGGACAGGGGAGCTACGAGCAGTACTTC. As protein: CASSVGGQGSYEQYF.

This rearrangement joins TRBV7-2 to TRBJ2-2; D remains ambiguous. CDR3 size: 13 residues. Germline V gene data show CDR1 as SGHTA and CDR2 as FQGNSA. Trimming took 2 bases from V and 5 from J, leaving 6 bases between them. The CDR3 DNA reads TGTGCCAGCAGCTTATCCACTACCGGGGAGCTGTTTTTT. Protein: CASSLSTTGELFF.

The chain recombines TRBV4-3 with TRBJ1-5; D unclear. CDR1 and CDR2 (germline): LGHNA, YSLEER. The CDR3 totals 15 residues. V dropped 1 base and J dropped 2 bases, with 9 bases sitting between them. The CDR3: CASSQVRQGNQPQHF. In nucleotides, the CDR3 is TGCGCCAGCAGCCAAGTCAGGCAGGGCAATCAGCCCCAGCATTTT.

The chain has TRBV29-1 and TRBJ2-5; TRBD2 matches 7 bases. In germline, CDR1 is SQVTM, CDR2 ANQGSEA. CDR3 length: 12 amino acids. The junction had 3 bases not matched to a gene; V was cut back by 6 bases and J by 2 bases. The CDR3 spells CSVGGLQETQYF. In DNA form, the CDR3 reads TGCAGCGTGGGGGGACTACAAGAGACCCAGTACTTC.

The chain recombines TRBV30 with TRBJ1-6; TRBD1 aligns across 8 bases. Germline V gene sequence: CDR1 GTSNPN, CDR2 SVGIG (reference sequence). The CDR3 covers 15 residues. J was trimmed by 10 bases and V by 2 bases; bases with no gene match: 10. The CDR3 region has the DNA TGTGCCTGGAGTTTGCGGACAGGGCGTTGGTCACCCCTCCACTTT. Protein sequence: CAWSLRTGRWSPLHF.

The CDR3 reads CASSPGQVSYEQYF. As DNA, the CDR3 is TGTGCCAGCTCGCCGGGACAGGTCTCCTACGAGCAGTACTTC. The genes are TRBV18 and TRBJ2-7, with 8 nucleotides matching TRBD1. Losses at the gene ends were 6 bases for V and 0 bases for J; bases not matched to a gene: 4. CDR3 length equals 14 residues. Germline values: CDR1 KGHSH, CDR2 LQKENI.

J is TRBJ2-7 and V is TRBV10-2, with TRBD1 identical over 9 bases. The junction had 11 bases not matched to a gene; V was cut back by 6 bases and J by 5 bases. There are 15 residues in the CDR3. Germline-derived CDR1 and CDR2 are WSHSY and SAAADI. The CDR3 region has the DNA TGCGCCAGCAGCCAAGACGGGACAGGGCCCAACGAGCAGTACTTC. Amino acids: CASSQDGTGPNEQYF.

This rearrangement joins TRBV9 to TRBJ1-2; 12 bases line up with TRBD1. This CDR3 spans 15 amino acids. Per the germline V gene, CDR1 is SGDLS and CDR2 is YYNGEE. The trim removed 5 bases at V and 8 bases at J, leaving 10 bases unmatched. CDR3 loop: CASSLVGQGARGYTF. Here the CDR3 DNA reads TGTGCCAGCAGTTTAGTGGGACAGGGGGCGCGGGGCTACACCTTC.

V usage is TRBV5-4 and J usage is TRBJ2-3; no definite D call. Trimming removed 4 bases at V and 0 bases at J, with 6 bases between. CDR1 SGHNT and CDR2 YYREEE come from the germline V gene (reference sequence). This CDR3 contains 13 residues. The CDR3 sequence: CASSEASTDTQYF. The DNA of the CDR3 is TGTGCCAGCAGCGAGGCTAGCACAGATACGCAGTATTTT.

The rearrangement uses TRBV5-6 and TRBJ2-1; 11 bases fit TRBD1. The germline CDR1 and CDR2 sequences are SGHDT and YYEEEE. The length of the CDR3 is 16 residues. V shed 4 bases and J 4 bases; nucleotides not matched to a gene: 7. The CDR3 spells CASSAEGQGAYNEQFF. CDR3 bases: TGTGCCAGCAGCGCTGAAGGACAGGGGGCTTACAATGAGCAGTTCTTC.

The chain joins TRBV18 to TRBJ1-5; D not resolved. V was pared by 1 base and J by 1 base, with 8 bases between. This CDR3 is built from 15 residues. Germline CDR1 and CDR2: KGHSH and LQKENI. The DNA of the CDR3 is TGTGCCAGCTCACCACAGGGCGGGAGCAATCAGCCCCAGCATTTT. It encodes CASSPQGGSNQPQHF. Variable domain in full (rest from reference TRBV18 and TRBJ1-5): NAGVMQNPRHLVRRRGQEARLRCSPMKGHSHVYWYRQLPEEGLKFMVYLQKENIIDESGMPKERFSAEFPKEGPSILRIQQVVRGDSAAYFCASSPQGGSNQPQHFGDGTRLSIL.

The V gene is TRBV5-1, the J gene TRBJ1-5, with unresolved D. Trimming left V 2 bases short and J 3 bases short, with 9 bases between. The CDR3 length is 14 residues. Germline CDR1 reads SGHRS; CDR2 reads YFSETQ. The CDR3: CASSFNGVNQPQHF. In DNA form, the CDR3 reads TGCGCCAGCAGCTTCAACGGGGTCAATCAGCCCCAGCATTTT.